A single T cell receptor beta chain is shown here with its context. The data were taken from a study of CD8 T cells in Susac syndrome. Deletions cut 3 bases from V and 7 bases from J, with 16 bases between. Germline V gene sequence: CDR1 GTSNPN, CDR2 SVGIG (reference sequence). The CDR3 runs to 14 residues. Reverse transcription of about 0.5 to 1 ug RNA used random hexamers. Amplification of TCR beta CDR3 spanned 54 Vbeta and 13 Jbeta via immunoSEQ multiplex PCR. TCRdb called the immunoSEQ multiplex PCR reads again in MiXCR, with one record for every CDR3 protein. The table shows some 170,000 distinct CDR3 sequences, with around 94% occurring only once. The multiple sclerosis controls consisted of treatment-naive patients with relapsing-remitting disease, either stable or active.

This clonotype originated in a human donor with multiple sclerosis. What was sequenced was CD4+ T cells from PBMCs. The chain carries TRBV30 and TRBJ1-5; D gene ambiguous. The CDR3 protein is CAWSDDWEGQPQHF. DNA for the CDR3: TGTGCCTGGAGCGACGACTGGGAAGGGCAGCCCCAGCATTTT.